The clone carrying this T cell receptor beta chain was recorded many times. Graves' hyperthyroidism was deemed stable absent ophthalmopathy progression within 18 months. Regions amplified from RNA transcripts were the TCR beta CDR3 regions. Primed by the HTBI set, a first-round RT-PCR was run on the TCR CDR3. TCRdb itself ran the multiplex PCR reads through MiXCR, one entry per CDR3 protein. The sample shows about 290,000 distinct CDR3 sequences, roughly 17% of them seen only once. The sample originates from a study of T cells in Graves' hyperthyroidism and ophthalmopathy. Germline loops: CDR1 SGHTA, CDR2 FQGTGA. V lost 6 bases and J lost 5, with 8 bases in between. CDR3 size: 11 residues.

This receptor was taken from a man aged 25-40 years with Graves' hyperthyroidism. Material for sequencing was blood. The V call is TRBV7-3, the J call TRBJ2-7; D gene ambiguous. CDR3 DNA: TGTGCCAGCAGTTTGGGAAACGAGCAGTACTTC. Amino acids: CASSLGNEQYF.